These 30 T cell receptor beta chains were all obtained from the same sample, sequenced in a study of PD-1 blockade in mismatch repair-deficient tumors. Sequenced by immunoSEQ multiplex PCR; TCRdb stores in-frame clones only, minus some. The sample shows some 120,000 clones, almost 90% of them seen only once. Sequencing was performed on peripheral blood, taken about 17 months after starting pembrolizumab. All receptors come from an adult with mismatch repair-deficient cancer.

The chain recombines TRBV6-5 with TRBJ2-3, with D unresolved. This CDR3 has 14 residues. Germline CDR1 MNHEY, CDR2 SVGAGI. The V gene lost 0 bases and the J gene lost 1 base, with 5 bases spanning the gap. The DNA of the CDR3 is TGTGCCAGCAGTTACTCGAAGGGCACAGATACGCAGTATTTT. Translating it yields CASSYSKGTDTQYF.

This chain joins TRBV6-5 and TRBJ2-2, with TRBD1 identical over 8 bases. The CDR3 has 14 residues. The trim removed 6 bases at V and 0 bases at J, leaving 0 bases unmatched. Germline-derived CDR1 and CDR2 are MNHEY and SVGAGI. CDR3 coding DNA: TGTGCCAGCAGGACAGGGGCGAACACCGGGGAGCTGTTTTTT. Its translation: CASRTGANTGELFF.

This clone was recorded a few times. This CDR3 is CAIPDRYNEQFF. CDR3 in DNA: TGTGCTATACCGGACAGATACAATGAGCAGTTCTTC. The rearrangement links TRBV7-9 to TRBJ2-1; tentative D call: TRBD1 (6 bases). CDR1 and CDR2 from the germline V gene are SEHNR and FQNEAQ (reference sequence). The CDR3 sequence is 12 residues long.

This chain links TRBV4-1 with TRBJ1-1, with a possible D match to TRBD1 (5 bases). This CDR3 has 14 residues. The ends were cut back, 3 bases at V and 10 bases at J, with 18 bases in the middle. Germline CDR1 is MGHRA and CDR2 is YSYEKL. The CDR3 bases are TGCGCCAGCAGCCACTACACCGGGACCCAAGTAGCTTTCTTT. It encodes CASSHYTGTQVAFF.

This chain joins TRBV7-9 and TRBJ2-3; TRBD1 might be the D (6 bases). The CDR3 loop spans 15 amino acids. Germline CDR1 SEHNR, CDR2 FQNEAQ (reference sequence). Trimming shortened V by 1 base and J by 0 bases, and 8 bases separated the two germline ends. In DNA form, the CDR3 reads TGTGCCAGCAGCTTAGTTGGACAGAGCACAGATACGCAGTATTTT. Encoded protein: CASSLVGQSTDTQYF.

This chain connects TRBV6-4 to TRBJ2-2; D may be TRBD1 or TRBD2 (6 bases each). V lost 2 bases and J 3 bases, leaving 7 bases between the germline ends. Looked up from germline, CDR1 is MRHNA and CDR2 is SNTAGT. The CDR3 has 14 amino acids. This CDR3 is CASSDRGDTGELFF. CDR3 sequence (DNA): TGTGCCAGCAGTGACAGGGGGGACACCGGGGAGCTGTTTTTT.

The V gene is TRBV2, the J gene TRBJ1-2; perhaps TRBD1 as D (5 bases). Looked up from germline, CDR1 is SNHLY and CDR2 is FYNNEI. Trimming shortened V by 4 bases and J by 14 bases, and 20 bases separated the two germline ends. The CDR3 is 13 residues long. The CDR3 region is CASSGDLQLMETF. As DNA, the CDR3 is TGTGCCAGCAGTGGGGACCTTCAATTGATGGAAACCTTC. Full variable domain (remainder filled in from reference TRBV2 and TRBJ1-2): EPEVTQTPSHQVTQMGQEVILRCVPISNHLYFYWYRQILGQKVEFLVSFYNNEISEKSEIFDDQFSVERPDGSNFTLKIRSTKLEDSAMYFCASSGDLQLMETFGSGTRLTVV.

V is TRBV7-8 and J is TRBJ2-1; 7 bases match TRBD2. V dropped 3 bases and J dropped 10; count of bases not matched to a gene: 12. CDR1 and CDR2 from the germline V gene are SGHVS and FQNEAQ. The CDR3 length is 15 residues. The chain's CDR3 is CASSFGRRDYPEQFF. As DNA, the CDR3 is TGTGCCAGCAGCTTTGGCAGACGGGACTACCCCGAGCAGTTCTTC.

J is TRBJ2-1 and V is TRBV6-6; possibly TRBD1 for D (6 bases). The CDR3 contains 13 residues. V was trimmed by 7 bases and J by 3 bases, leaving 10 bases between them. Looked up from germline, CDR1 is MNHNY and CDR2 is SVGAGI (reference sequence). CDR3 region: CASTGTYYNEQFF. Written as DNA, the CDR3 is TGTGCCAGCACCGGGACATACTACAATGAGCAGTTCTTC.

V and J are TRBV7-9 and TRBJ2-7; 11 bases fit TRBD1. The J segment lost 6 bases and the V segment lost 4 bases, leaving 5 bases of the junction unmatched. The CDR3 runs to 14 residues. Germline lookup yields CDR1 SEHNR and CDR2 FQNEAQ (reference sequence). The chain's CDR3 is CASSWTGGASEQYF. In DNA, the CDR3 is TGTGCCAGCAGCTGGACAGGGGGCGCGTCCGAGCAGTACTTC.

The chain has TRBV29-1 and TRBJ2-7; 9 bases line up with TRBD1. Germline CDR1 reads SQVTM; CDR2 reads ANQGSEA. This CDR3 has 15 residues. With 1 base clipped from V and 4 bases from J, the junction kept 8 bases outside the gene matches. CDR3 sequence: CSVEAGQGWKYEQYF. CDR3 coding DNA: TGCAGCGTTGAAGCGGGACAGGGTTGGAAGTACGAGCAGTACTTC.

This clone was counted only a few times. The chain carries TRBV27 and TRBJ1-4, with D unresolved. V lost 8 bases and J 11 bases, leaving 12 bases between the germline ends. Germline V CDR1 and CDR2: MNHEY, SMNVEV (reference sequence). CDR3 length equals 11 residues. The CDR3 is CASHSPPKLFF. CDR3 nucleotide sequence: TGTGCCAGCCATAGCCCCCCCAAACTGTTTTTT. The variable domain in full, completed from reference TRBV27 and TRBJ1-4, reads EAQVTQNPRYLITVTGKKLTVTCSQNMNHEYMSWYRQDPGLGLRQIYYSMNVEVTDKGDVPEGYKVSRKEKRNFPLILESPSPNQTSLYFCASHSPPKLFFGSGTQLSVL.

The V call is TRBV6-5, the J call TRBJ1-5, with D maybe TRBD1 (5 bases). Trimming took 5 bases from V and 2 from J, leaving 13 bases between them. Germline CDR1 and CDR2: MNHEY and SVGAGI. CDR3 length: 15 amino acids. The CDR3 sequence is CASSNQTRGNQPQHF. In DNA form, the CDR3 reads TGTGCCAGCAGTAACCAGACCAGGGGCAATCAGCCCCAGCATTTT.

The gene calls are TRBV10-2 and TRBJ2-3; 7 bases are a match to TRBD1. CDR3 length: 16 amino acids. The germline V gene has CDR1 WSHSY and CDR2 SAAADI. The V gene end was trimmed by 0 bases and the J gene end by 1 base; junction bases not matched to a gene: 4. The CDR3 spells CASSESDRDGTDTQYF. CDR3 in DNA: TGCGCCAGCAGTGAGTCCGACAGGGACGGCACAGATACGCAGTATTTT.

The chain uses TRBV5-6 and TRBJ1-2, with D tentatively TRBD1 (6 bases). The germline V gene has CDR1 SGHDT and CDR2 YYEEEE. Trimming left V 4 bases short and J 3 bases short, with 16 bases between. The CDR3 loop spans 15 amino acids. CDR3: CASSQTGALYYGYTF. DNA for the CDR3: TGTGCCAGCAGCCAGACAGGAGCGCTCTACTATGGCTACACCTTC.

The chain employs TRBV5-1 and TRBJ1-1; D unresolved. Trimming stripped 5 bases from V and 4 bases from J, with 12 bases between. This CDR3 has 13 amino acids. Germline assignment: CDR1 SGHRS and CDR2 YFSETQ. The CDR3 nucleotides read TGCGCCAGCAGATTATCCCGGGGCACTGAAGCTTTCTTT. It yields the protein CASRLSRGTEAFF.

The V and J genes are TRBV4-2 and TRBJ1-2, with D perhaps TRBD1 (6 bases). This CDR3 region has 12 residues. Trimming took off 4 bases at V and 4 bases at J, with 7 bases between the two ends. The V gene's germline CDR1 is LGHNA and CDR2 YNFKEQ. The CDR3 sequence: CASSPDSYGYTF. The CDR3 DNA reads TGTGCCAGCAGCCCGGACAGCTATGGCTACACCTTC.

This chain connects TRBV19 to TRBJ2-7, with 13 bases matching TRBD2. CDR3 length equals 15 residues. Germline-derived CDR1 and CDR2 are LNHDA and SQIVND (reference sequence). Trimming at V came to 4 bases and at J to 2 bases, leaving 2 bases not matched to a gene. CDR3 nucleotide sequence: TGTGCCAGTAGTACCACTAGCGGGAGGGCCTACGAGCAGTACTTC. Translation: CASSTTSGRAYEQYF.

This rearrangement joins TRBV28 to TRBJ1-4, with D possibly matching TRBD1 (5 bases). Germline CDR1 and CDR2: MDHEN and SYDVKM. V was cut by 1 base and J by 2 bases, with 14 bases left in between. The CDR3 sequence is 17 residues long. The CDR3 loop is CASSLSSRGDTNEKLFF. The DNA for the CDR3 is TGTGCCAGCAGTTTATCGTCTCGGGGGGATACTAATGAAAAACTGTTTTTT.

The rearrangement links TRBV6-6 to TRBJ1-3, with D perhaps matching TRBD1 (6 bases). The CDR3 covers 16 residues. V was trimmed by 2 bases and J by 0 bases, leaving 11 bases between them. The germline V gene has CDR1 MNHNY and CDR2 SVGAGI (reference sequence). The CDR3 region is CASSYVQGGSGNTIYF. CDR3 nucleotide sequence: TGTGCCAGCAGTTACGTACAGGGAGGCTCTGGAAACACCATATATTTT.

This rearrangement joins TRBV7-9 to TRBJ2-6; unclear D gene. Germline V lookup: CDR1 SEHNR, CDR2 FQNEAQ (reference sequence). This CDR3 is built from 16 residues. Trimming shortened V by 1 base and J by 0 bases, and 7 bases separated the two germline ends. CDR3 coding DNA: TGTGCCAGCAGCTTAGATCGCGGCTCTGGGGCCAACGTCCTGACTTTC. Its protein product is CASSLDRGSGANVLTF.

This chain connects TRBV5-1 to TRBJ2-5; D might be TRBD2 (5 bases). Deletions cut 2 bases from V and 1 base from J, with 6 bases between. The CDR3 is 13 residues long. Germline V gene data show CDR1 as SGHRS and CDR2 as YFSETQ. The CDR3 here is CASSFTSQETQYF. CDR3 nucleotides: TGCGCCAGCAGCTTCACTAGCCAAGAGACCCAGTACTTC.

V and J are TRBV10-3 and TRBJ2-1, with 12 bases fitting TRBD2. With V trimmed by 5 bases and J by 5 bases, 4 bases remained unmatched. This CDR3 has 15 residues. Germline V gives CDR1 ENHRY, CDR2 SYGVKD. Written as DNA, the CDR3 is TGTGCCATCAGTCTAGCGGGAGGGCCCCACAATGAGCAGTTCTTC. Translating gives CAISLAGGPHNEQFF.

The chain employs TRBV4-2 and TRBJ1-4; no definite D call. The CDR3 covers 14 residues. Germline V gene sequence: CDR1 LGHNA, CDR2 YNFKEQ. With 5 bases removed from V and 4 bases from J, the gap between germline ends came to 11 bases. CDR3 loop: CASSLRGYNEKLFF. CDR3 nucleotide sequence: TGTGCCAGCAGCTTACGGGGATATAATGAAAAACTGTTTTTT.

The CDR3 DNA reads TGTGCCAGTAGTACCCACCAGGTGGGTGGCTATGGCTACACCTTC. Translated, it gives CASSTHQVGGYGYTF. V is TRBV19 and J is TRBJ1-2; D gene ambiguous. The germline gives CDR1 LNHDA, CDR2 SQIVND (reference sequence). The ends were cut back, 4 bases at V and 4 bases at J, with 16 bases in the middle. The CDR3 spans 15 residues.

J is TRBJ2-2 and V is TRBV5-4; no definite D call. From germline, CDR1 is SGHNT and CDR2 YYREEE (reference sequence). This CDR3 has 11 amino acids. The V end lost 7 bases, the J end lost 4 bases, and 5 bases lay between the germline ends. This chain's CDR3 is CASQSTGELFF. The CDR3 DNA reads TGTGCCAGCCAGAGCACCGGGGAGCTGTTTTTT.

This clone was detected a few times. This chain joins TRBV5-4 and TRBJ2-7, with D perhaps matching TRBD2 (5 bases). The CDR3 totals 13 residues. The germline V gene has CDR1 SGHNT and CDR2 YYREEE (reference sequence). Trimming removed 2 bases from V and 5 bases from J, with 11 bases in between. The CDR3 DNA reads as TGTGCCAGCAGCTTAGGGTACGGGGACGAGCAGTACTTC. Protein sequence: CASSLGYGDEQYF.

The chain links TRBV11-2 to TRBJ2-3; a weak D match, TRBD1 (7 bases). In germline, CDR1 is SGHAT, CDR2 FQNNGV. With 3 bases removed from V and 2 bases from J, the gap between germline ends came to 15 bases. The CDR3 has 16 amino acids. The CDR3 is CASSLGRDSFTDTQYF. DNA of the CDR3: TGTGCCAGCAGCTTGGGGCGGGACAGCTTCACAGATACGCAGTATTTT.

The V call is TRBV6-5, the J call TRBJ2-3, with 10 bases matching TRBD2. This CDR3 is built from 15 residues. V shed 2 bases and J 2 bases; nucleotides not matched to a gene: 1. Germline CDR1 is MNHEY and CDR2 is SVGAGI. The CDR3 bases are TGTGCCAGCAGTTACCTAGCGGGAGTCACAGATACGCAGTATTTT. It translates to CASSYLAGVTDTQYF.

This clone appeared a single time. The CDR3 spells CASSLGSSWVGEQFF. Written as DNA, the CDR3 is TGTGCCAGCAGCTTAGGTTCTAGTTGGGTAGGTGAGCAGTTCTTC. This sequence joins TRBV7-2 and TRBJ2-1; D ambiguous. V lost 1 base and J 9 bases, leaving 16 bases between the germline ends. The germline gives CDR1 SGHTA, CDR2 FQGNSA. The length of the CDR3 is 15 residues.